The 9 T cell receptor beta chains below all came from one sample that was sequenced in a study of blood T cells in healthy people across ages. A sample-barcoded 5' primer and a J-beta primer mix were used in a second PCR of about 7 to 12 cycles. A single record per CDR3 protein comes from TCRdb applying MiXCR to the 5' RACE reads. The sample yields about 1,600,000 distinct CDR3 sequences, roughly 45% seen once. Sequencing input: blood. Receptors originate from a woman aged 18-29 years in good health.

This clonotype showed up just a few times. The V call is TRBV5-1, the J call TRBJ1-1; no definite D call. CDR3 length equals 13 residues. V lost 0 bases and J 10 bases, leaving 13 bases between the germline ends. The germline CDR1 and CDR2 sequences are SGHRS and YFSETQ. The chain's CDR3 is CASSLVGRRTAFF. DNA for the CDR3: TGCGCCAGCAGCTTGGTCGGACGGAGGACAGCTTTCTTT.

The chain couples TRBV20-1 to TRBJ1-5; D may be TRBD1 (5 bases). V lost 5 bases and J lost 1, with 21 bases in between. The CDR3 spans 17 residues. Looked up from germline, CDR1 is DFQATT and CDR2 is SNEGSKA (reference sequence). Here the CDR3 DNA reads TGCAGTGCTGCTTCCGGGGTCTCAGGGTCCAGCAATCAGCCCCAGCATTTT. Translation gives CSAASGVSGSSNQPQHF.

This clonotype is a singleton in its sample. The V gene is TRBV2, the J gene TRBJ2-5, with 9 bases identical to TRBD2. The CDR3 contains 14 residues. V shed 11 bases, J shed 4 bases, and the junction held 11 bases outside the gene matches. Per the germline V gene, CDR1 is SNHLY and CDR2 is FYNNEI. In nucleotides, the CDR3 is TGTGCCGTACGCGGGGGGGCCGTACGAGAGACCCAGTACTTC. Its translation is CAVRGGAVRETQYF.

This sequence joins TRBV5-5 and TRBJ2-1, with 13 bases that match TRBD2. The CDR3 runs to 15 residues. The junction had 1 base not matched to a gene; V was cut back by 0 bases and J by 7 bases. CDR1 is SGHKS, CDR2 YYEKEE, per germline (reference sequence). The CDR3 reads CASSLETSGRNEQFF. The DNA of the CDR3 is TGTGCCAGCAGCTTGGAGACTAGCGGGAGGAATGAGCAGTTCTTC. The whole variable domain, filled in from reference TRBV5-5 and TRBJ2-1, reads DAGVTQSPTHLIKTRGQQVTLRCSPISGHKSVSWYQQVLGQGPQFIFQYYEKEERGRGNFPDRFSARQFPNYSSELNVNALLLGDSALYLCASSLETSGRNEQFFGPGTRLTVL.

This chain uses TRBV27 with TRBJ2-1; no reliable D call. V was clipped by 4 bases and J by 7 bases, with 20 bases between them. Looked up from germline, CDR1 is MNHEY and CDR2 is SMNVEV (reference sequence). The CDR3 spans 16 residues. The CDR3 DNA sequence: TGTGCCAGCAGTTGGGTCCGTGGCTCCCAAAGGAATGAGCAGTTCTTC. Its translation is CASSWVRGSQRNEQFF.

This clonotype has just a few counts. The J gene is TRBJ1-6, the V gene TRBV9; unclear D gene. The CDR3 is made up of 16 amino acids. V dropped 0 bases and J dropped 0 bases, with 7 bases sitting between them. Germline lookup yields CDR1 SGDLS and CDR2 YYNGEE. The CDR3 nucleotides are TGTGCCAGCAGCGTAGACAGTAGCTCCTATAATTCACCCCTCCACTTT. It translates to CASSVDSSSYNSPLHF. Looking up the rest from reference TRBV9 and TRBJ1-6 gives the full variable domain: DSGVTQTPKHLITATGQRVTLRCSPRSGDLSVYWYQQSLDQGLQFLIQYYNGEERAKGNILERFSAQQFPDLHSELNLSSLELGDSALYFCASSVDSSSYNSPLHFGNGTRLTVT.

Only one count was recorded for this clonotype. A much larger clone is a single base away; this may be a read error. The J gene is TRBJ2-4, the V gene TRBV12-3 or TRBV12-4; D is unclear. Trimming took 6 bases from V and 6 from J, leaving 12 bases between them. The CDR3 contains 13 residues. The CDR3 protein is CASRGGSVNIQYF. The CDR3 region has the DNA TGTGCCAGCAGAGGTGGCTCGGTAAACATTCAGTACTTC.

The chain recombines TRBV29-1 with TRBJ1-2; 9 bases are a match to TRBD1. This CDR3 comprises 18 residues. Germline V gene sequence: CDR1 SQVTM, CDR2 ANQGSEA. V shed 5 bases, J shed 4 bases, and the junction held 20 bases outside the gene matches. The chain's CDR3 is CSVPRPDRGGGGGYGYTF. The CDR3 DNA reads TGCAGCGTTCCTCGCCCAGACAGGGGGGGTGGTGGCGGCTATGGCTACACCTTC.

The genes are TRBV20-1 and TRBJ2-7; the match to TRBD1 covers 7 bases. The trim removed 7 bases at V and 0 bases at J, leaving 6 bases unmatched. This CDR3 region has 13 residues. Germline V gives CDR1 DFQATT, CDR2 SNEGSKA (reference sequence). In DNA, the CDR3 is TGCAGTGTCGCGACAGGGCACTCCTACGAGCAGTACTTC. Translation gives CSVATGHSYEQYF.